The TCR beta chain described here comes from a study of cytomegalovirus exposure and HLA in healthy donors. General study results and limits: Listed as cytomegalovirus-associated were 150 or so TCR beta chains. For most TCR sequences rarity was the rule, although some public TCRs occurred in many donors.

Repertoires were generated with immunoSEQ multiplex PCR, while TCRdb's copy carries only in-frame clones and drops some. The repertoire holds 140,000 to 150,000 clones, with approximately 94% as singletons. The CDR3 has 14 residues. CDR1 and CDR2 from the germline V gene are SGHAT and FQDESV (reference sequence). Trimming cost V 1 base and J 2 bases, with 7 bases left between them. To note about this clone: Antigen specificity is unknown.

The gene calls are TRBV11-1 and TRBJ2-3, with D hard to call. This TCR derives from a man aged 18-30 years in good health and CMV-seropositive. Sequencing input: PBMCs. The CDR3 region is CASSLGSNTDTQYF. The CDR3 bases are TGTGCCAGCAGCTTAGGATCTAACACAGATACGCAGTATTTT. The whole variable domain, remainder taken from reference TRBV11-1 and TRBJ2-3, is EAEVAQSPRYKITEKSQAVAFWCDPISGHATLYWYRQILGQGPELLVQFQDESVVDDSQLPKDRFSAERLKGVDSTLKIQPAELGDSAMYLCASSLGSNTDTQYFGPGTRLTVL.